This T cell receptor (beta chain) appears in the sequencing data of a study of blood T cell repertoires in COVID-19. Study-level background: Collection of acute and convalescent COVID-19 samples took place in the United States, Italy and Spain.

Under the authors' procedure: For nucleated cells, counts were estimated from reference gene primer amplification. Profiled with immunoSEQ multiplex PCR; TCRdb holds only in-frame clones, not every one. That table gives V, J and clone size, and the DNA gave D and trimming. The table records 25,000 to 35,000 clones, 89% of them present only once. CDR3 length: 16 residues. Looked up from germline, CDR1 is MNHEY and CDR2 is SMNVEV (reference sequence). V shed 7 bases and J shed 4 bases, with 19 bases lying between them. The V call is TRBV27, the J call TRBJ2-2; perhaps TRBD2 as D (7 bases). The specimen was peripheral blood. The receptor was isolated from a human donor with acute or convalescent COVID-19. The donor label of this sample is uncertain. The CDR3 sequence: CASNTLYREGTGELFF. The CDR3 nucleotides read TGTGCCAGCAATACTTTATACAGGGAGGGCACCGGGGAGCTGTTTTTT.